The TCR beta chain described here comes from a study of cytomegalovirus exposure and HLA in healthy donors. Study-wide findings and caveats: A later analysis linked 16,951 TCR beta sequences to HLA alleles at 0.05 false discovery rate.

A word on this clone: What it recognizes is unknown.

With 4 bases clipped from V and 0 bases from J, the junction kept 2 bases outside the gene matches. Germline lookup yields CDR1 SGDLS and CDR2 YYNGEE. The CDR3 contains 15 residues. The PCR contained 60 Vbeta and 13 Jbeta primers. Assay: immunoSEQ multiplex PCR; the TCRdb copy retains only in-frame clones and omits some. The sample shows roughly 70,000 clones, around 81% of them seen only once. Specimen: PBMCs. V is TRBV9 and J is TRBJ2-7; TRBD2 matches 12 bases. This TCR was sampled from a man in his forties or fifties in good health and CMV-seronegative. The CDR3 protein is CASSSSGGDSYEQYF. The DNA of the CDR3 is TGTGCCAGCAGCTCTAGCGGGGGGGACTCCTACGAGCAGTACTTC.